A selection of T cell receptor beta chains follows, all from one sample in a study of cytomegalovirus exposure and HLA in healthy donors. The method was immunoSEQ multiplex PCR; TCRdb's version includes in-frame clones alone and lacks a portion of them. Counted here are some 120,000 clones, over 8% occurring once; the ten biggest clones make up less than 4%. Material: PBMCs. These receptor sequences come from a young man in good health and CMV-seronegative. The CDR3 runs from the conserved cysteine through the conserved F or W. Each record gives: clone size, D gene, V gene, J gene, CDR3 DNA, CDR3 protein. The D gene is left open where the match is weak. Not every row has a clone size; where given, it reads once, few, many or a size class.

>once|TRBD1|TRBV10-1|TRBJ2-3
TGCGCCACCCTGGACAGGGGAACAGATACGCAGTATTTT
CATLDRGTDTQYF
>few|TRBD2|TRBV7-9|TRBJ2-7
TGTGCCAGCAGCCTACTAGCGAGTCGCGAGCAGTACTTC
CASSLLASREQYF
>.|.|TRBV15|TRBJ1-5
TGTGCCACCAGCAGAGCGAGGGGGGGCCAGCCCCAGCATTTT
CATSRARGGQPQHF
>.|TRBD2|TRBV4-1|TRBJ2-5
TGCGCCAGCAGCCAAGTAACTAGCGGGGGGTCTCAAGAGACCCAGTACTTC
CASSQVTSGGSQETQYF
>.|.|TRBV4-1|TRBJ2-6
TGCGCCAGCAGCCATAGAAACGGTCCTTTCTTTACTAGCTCTGGGGCCAACGTCCTGACTTTC
CASSHRNGPFFTSSGANVLTF
>.|.|TRBV19|TRBJ2-7
TGTGCCAGTAGTATAGGCGCCTACGAGCAGTACTTC
CASSIGAYEQYF
>.|TRBD2|TRBV6-1|TRBJ2-5
TGTGCCAGCAGTGTCTCTAGCGGGGGGGGCTCGGAGACCCAGTACTTC
CASSVSSGGGSETQYF
>.|.|TRBV5-1|TRBJ1-1
TGCGCCAGCAGCTTGGCCCAGGGTGCGACTAACACTGAAGCTTTCTTT
CASSLAQGATNTEAFF
>.|TRBD2|TRBV6-5|TRBJ2-1
TGTGCCAGCAGTAGCGGGAGAAATGAGCAGTTCTTC
CASSSGRNEQFF
>few|.|TRBV5-4|TRBJ2-3
TGTGCCAGCAGCTTGAGGCTAGCTATCACAGATACGCAGTATTTT
CASSLRLAITDTQYF
>few|TRBD1|TRBV28|TRBJ1-5
TGTGCCAGCCGGACAGGGGGGATAGATCAGCCCCAGCATTTT
CASRTGGIDQPQHF
>.|TRBD2|TRBV10-3|TRBJ2-7
TGTGCCATCAGTGAGTGGTCGGGAGGCCGTTACGAGCAGTACTTC
CAISEWSGGRYEQYF
>once|.|TRBV14|TRBJ2-3
TGTGCCAGCAGCCGGCAGGGTCGAGATACGCAGTATTTT
CASSRQGRDTQYF
>.|.|TRBV28|TRBJ1-2
TGTGCCAGCAGTCCCGCCGGAGGGTCCGGCTACACCTTC
CASSPAGGSGYTF
>few|.|TRBV5-8|TRBJ1-2
TGTGCCAGCGGGGCGTACACCTTC
CASGAYTF
>.|TRBD2|TRBV18|TRBJ2-2
TGTGCCAGCTCACCGGGACTAGCGGACACCGGGGAGCTGTTTTTT
CASSPGLADTGELFF
>few|.|TRBV27|TRBJ2-3
TGTGCCAGCGCCCCTCTTAGTGCTCAGGGCACAGATACGCAGTATTTT
CASAPLSAQGTDTQYF
>few|.|TRBV30|TRBJ1-2
TGTGCCTGGGTTTCGGGGGGGGGCTATGGCTACACCTTC
CAWVSGGGYGYTF
>.|TRBD2|TRBV4-3|TRBJ2-7
TGCGCCAGCAGCCAAGAATTGCTAGCGGCTTCCTACGAGCAGTACTTC
CASSQELLAASYEQYF
>.|.|TRBV19|TRBJ2-1
TGTGCCAGTAGTCTGACTAGTGTCTATGAGCAGTTCTTC
CASSLTSVYEQFF
>few|TRBD1|TRBV15|TRBJ2-1
TGTGCCACCAGCAGCCGACAGGGGTCCTACAATGAGCAGTTCTTC
CATSSRQGSYNEQFF
>.|.|TRBV7-9|TRBJ1-1
TGTGCCAGCAGCATACTACCCGCAGGGATAAGGCCCTCAGTCACTGAAGCTTTCTTT
CASSILPAGIRPSVTEAFF
>.|.|TRBV5-1|TRBJ2-5
TGCGCCAGCAATTCGAACGGTCAGGGAGCGGGAGAGACCCAGTACTTC
CASNSNGQGAGETQYF
>few|TRBD1|TRBV5-1|TRBJ2-1
TGCGCCAGCAGCCAAGGACAGGGTTCCTACAATGAGCAGTTCTTC
CASSQGQGSYNEQFF
>.|TRBD2|TRBV19|TRBJ2-3
TGTGCCAGTAGTTCAACTAGCGGGGGACACACAGATACGCAGTATTTT
CASSSTSGGHTDTQYF
>few|TRBD2|TRBV7-9|TRBJ2-7
TGTGCCAGCAGCGGGGAGGGTTCCTACGAGCAGTACTTC
CASSGEGSYEQYF
>.|TRBD2|TRBV11-2|TRBJ2-5
TGTGCCAGCAGCCGCACTAGCGGGGGGAACCAAGAGACCCAGTACTTC
CASSRTSGGNQETQYF
>few|.|TRBV29-1|TRBJ1-5
TGCAGCGTTGAGGGGGGAATGGATCAGCCCCAGCATTTT
CSVEGGMDQPQHF
>.|.|TRBV12-5|TRBJ1-1
TGTGCTAGTGGTTTGAGGCTCGGGGACACTGAAGCTTTCTTT
CASGLRLGDTEAFF
>few|.|TRBV28|TRBJ2-6
TGTGCCAGCAGTCCTCAGGGGTCGTTTTTCTCTGGGGCCAACGTCCTGACTTTC
CASSPQGSFFSGANVLTF
>.|TRBD1|TRBV28|TRBJ2-7
TGTGCCAGCAGTCCGCGGACAGGTCCCTTTCCTGGGCAGTACTTC
CASSPRTGPFPGQYF
>few|.|TRBV27|TRBJ1-4
TGTGCCAGCAGTCAGGAAATCAGGGGTAAACTGTTTTTT
CASSQEIRGKLFF
>.|.|TRBV7-9|TRBJ1-1
TGTGCCAGTCAGTCCGAGGGTGGAGGGACTGAAGCTTTCTTT
CASQSEGGGTEAFF
>.|.|TRBV19|TRBJ1-3
TGTGCCAGTAGGGCGGAGGAGCCTGGAAACACCATATATTTT
CASRAEEPGNTIYF
>.|TRBD1|TRBV27|TRBJ1-2
TGTGCCAAACCCCCTCCGGGACAGGGGTACTATGGCTACACCTTC
CAKPPPGQGYYGYTF
>.|.|TRBV30|TRBJ1-4
TGTGCCTGCGACGGGGCAACTAATGAAAAACTGTTTTTT
CACDGATNEKLFF
>.|.|TRBV5-4|TRBJ2-7
TGTGCCAGCAGCTTGGCAGGGAACTACGAGCAGTACTTC
CASSLAGNYEQYF
>.|.|TRBV28|TRBJ1-5
TGTGCCAGCAAACCGGGAAGGGGCAATCAGCCCCAGCATTTT
CASKPGRGNQPQHF
>.|TRBD1|TRBV9|TRBJ2-1
TGTGCCAGCAGCCAAGGGGGCGGGTACTACAATGAGCAGTTCTTC
CASSQGGGYYNEQFF
>few|TRBD2|TRBV5-1|TRBJ2-2
TGCGCCAGCAGCCCCCGGGGGGGGTCGAACACCGGGGAGCTGTTTTTT
CASSPRGGSNTGELFF
>.|.|TRBV28|TRBJ2-4
TGTGCCAGCAGTTTATATCGCGGATACAAAAACATTCAGTACTTC
CASSLYRGYKNIQYF